The 17 T cell receptor beta chains below all came from one sample that was sequenced in a study of shared clonotypes between healthy human individuals. Data came from immunoSEQ multiplex PCR; TCRdb stores just in-frame clones and leaves some out. The sample carries more than 2,000,000 clones, 90% to 95% recorded once. The sequenced sample was naive CD4+ T cells from PBMCs. Subset noted: CD45RA+ positively selected. The origin of the receptors is a man younger than 30 in good health. Some clones in this sample may be carry-over from other donors' samples.

The rearrangement links TRBV10-3 to TRBJ2-5; D call uncertain. The J call may not be correct, given that the DNA end is closer to TRBJ2-7. This CDR3 region has 14 residues. Per the germline V gene, CDR1 is ENHRY and CDR2 is SYGVKD. CDR3 sequence reads: CAISPTTELGEQYF. CDR3 bases: TGTGCCATCAGTCCTACTACTGAGTTGGGCGAGCAGTACTTC.

The V and J genes are TRBV25-1 and TRBJ1-1; a possible D gene is TRBD1 (5 bases). Per the germline V gene, CDR1 is MGHDK and CDR2 is SYGVNS. CDR3 size: 15 residues. The V end was cut by 3 bases, the J end by 0 bases, with 11 bases between. CDR3 nucleotide sequence: TGTGCCAGCAGTGACGCGGGAGGGGTGAACACTGAAGCTTTCTTT. It translates to CASSDAGGVNTEAFF.

The chain uses TRBV6-1 and TRBJ2-7, with a tentative D call TRBD1 (6 bases). Between the trimmed V and J ends, which lost 5 bases and 5 bases, there was a span of 16 bases. This CDR3 spans 14 amino acids. Germline values: CDR1 MNHNS, CDR2 SASEGT. The CDR3 nucleotides read TGTGCCAGCAGTAACAGGGCTACTCCCGACGAGCAGTACTTC. This gives the protein CASSNRATPDEQYF.

This chain joins TRBV14 and TRBJ2-2; 12 nucleotides agree with TRBD2. This CDR3 spans 15 amino acids. V gave up 3 bases and J gave up 6 bases; unmatched junction bases: 2. Germline-derived CDR1 and CDR2 are SGHDN and FVKESK. This CDR3 reads CASSQGTSGSGELFF. CDR3 in DNA: TGTGCCAGCAGCCAGGGGACTAGCGGGTCCGGGGAGCTGTTTTTT.

The sample holds one count of this clone. The chain combines TRBV7-9 with TRBJ2-5; 10 bases line up with TRBD2. From germline, CDR1 is SEHNR and CDR2 FQNEAQ (reference sequence). The length of the CDR3 is 17 residues. The junction had 10 bases not matched to a gene; V was cut back by 6 bases and J by 0 bases. CDR3 DNA sequence: TGTGCCAGCAGGCACCGGGCTAGCGGGAGAGACCAAGAGACCCAGTACTTC. Translating gives CASRHRASGRDQETQYF.

V gene TRBV5-1 combines with J gene TRBJ1-4, with 7 bases fitting TRBD1. There are 14 residues in the CDR3. Germline-derived CDR1 and CDR2 are SGHRS and YFSETQ. After removal of 2 bases from V and 6 bases from J, the junction contained 4 bases not matched to a gene. CDR3 DNA sequence: TGCGCCAGCAGCTTACAGGGGACGGATGAAAAACTGTTTTTT. Amino acids: CASSLQGTDEKLFF.

V usage is TRBV5-1 and J usage is TRBJ2-5; 8 bases match TRBD2. This CDR3 has 15 amino acids. V shed 4 bases and J 7 bases; nucleotides not matched to a gene: 12. Germline-derived CDR1 and CDR2 are SGHRS and YFSETQ. CDR3 protein: CASSDPAGEGGTQYF. The CDR3 DNA follows: TGCGCCAGCAGCGATCCAGCGGGAGAGGGCGGGACCCAGTACTTC.

The gene calls are TRBV28 and TRBJ2-6; a weak D match, TRBD1 (6 bases). Trimming shortened V by 7 bases and J by 4 bases, and 8 bases separated the two germline ends. Germline lookup yields CDR1 MDHEN and CDR2 SYDVKM. The CDR3 totals 13 residues. CDR3 coding DNA: TGTGCCAGCACAGGGGTCGGGGCCAACGTCCTGACTTTC. Protein sequence: CASTGVGANVLTF.

This rearrangement joins TRBV9 to TRBJ2-6; 11 bases line up with TRBD1. The CDR3 is made up of 20 amino acids. Germline V gives CDR1 SGDLS, CDR2 YYNGEE. Losses at the gene ends were 4 bases for V and 2 bases for J; bases not matched to a gene: 14. This chain's CDR3 is CASSPHPKGQGVAGANVLTF. CDR3 DNA: TGTGCCAGCAGCCCACACCCCAAGGGACAGGGGGTTGCTGGGGCCAACGTCCTGACTTTC.

This chain connects TRBV18 to TRBJ1-2, with 7 bases lining up with TRBD1. Germline V gene data show CDR1 as KGHSH and CDR2 as LQKENI. This CDR3 contains 15 residues. Trimming took 1 base from V and 3 from J; bases not matched to a gene: 5. CDR3 DNA: TGTGCCAGCTCACCACTTACAGGGGCAGACTATGGCTACACCTTC. Translation: CASSPLTGADYGYTF.

J is TRBJ2-2 and V is TRBV7-9, with 9 bases lining up with TRBD1. Germline assignment: CDR1 SEHNR and CDR2 FQNEAQ (reference sequence). The junction had 3 bases not matched to a gene; V was cut back by 1 base and J by 0 bases. The CDR3 loop spans 17 amino acids. In nucleotides, the CDR3 is TGTGCCAGCAGCTTAGTGTGGGACAGGGCGAACACCGGGGAGCTGTTTTTT. Translated, it gives CASSLVWDRANTGELFF.

CDR3 nucleotides: TGTGCCAGTTCCCTACAACGCGACAGGGTCCATCAGCCCCAGCATTTT. It yields the protein CASSLQRDRVHQPQHF. The V call is TRBV19, the J call TRBJ1-5; 7 bases match TRBD1. The trim removed 8 bases at V and 5 bases at J, leaving 15 bases unmatched. Germline V gene data show CDR1 as LNHDA and CDR2 as SQIVND (reference sequence). CDR3 length: 16 amino acids.

The chain links TRBV7-3 to TRBJ1-1; the D gene is possibly TRBD1 (6 bases). Germline assignment: CDR1 SGHTA and CDR2 FQGTGA. The CDR3 has 14 amino acids. Trimming stripped 5 bases from V and 1 base from J, with 11 bases between. This chain's CDR3 is CASSLGQRNTEAFF. DNA of the CDR3: TGTGCCAGCAGCCTAGGACAGAGGAACACTGAAGCTTTCTTT.

The chain uses TRBV29-1 and TRBJ1-2, with 10 positions matching TRBD1. The CDR3 sequence is 15 residues long. Germline CDR1 and CDR2: SQVTM and ANQGSEA. J was trimmed by 1 base and V by 6 bases; bases with no gene match: 8. CDR3: CSVTRDRGYNYGYTF. CDR3 DNA: TGCAGCGTGACCCGGGACAGGGGATATAACTATGGCTACACCTTC.

V is TRBV18 and J is TRBJ1-4, with 8 bases that match TRBD1. Germline CDR1 KGHSH, CDR2 LQKENI. V shed 3 bases and J 4 bases; nucleotides not matched to a gene: 4. The CDR3 has 15 amino acids. The CDR3 sequence is CASSPQGAGNEKLFF. The CDR3 nucleotides are TGTGCCAGCTCACCGCAGGGGGCTGGTAATGAAAAACTGTTTTTT.

This sequence joins TRBV9 and TRBJ2-2, with a weak D call TRBD1 (6 bases). Trimming stripped 4 bases from V and 5 bases from J, with 21 bases between. Germline V lookup: CDR1 SGDLS, CDR2 YYNGEE. The CDR3 contains 17 residues. The DNA of the CDR3 is TGTGCCAGCAGCTCCCCGCCAGGGGTCCGCGTGACCGGGGAGCTGTTTTTT. Translation gives CASSSPPGVRVTGELFF.

The genes are TRBV5-1 and TRBJ2-1, with a tentative D call TRBD2 (5 bases). V shed 4 bases and J shed 0 bases, with 11 bases lying between them. This CDR3 comprises 15 residues. Germline loops: CDR1 SGHRS, CDR2 YFSETQ. The CDR3 DNA reads as TGCGCCAGCAGCCAGGTAGGGAGCTCCTACAATGAGCAGTTCTTC. Translated, it gives CASSQVGSSYNEQFF.